This T cell receptor beta chain stems from a study of T cell repertoires in cytomegalovirus infection. As for the study in general: Alongside well-studied HLA-B-restricted CMV epitopes, recently identified HLA-C-restricted CMV epitopes were also used. Indications came from public TCR beta signatures; they pointed to CMV infection and to a matching HLA type.

Study-wide results and caveats: In two of eight donors, the top clonotype was HLA-C-restricted CMV-specific. The cumulative frequency of public TCR beta families identified carriers of CMV plus the relevant HLA.

There are 12 residues in the CDR3. Trimming left V 4 bases short and J 4 bases short, with 7 bases between. Germline CDR1 reads ENHRY; CDR2 reads SYGVKD. To note about this clonotype: No antigen is known for it.

TCRdb called the reads again in MiXCR, with one record for every CDR3 protein. This sample has under 200,000 distinct CDR3 sequences, with about 22% found just once. The V gene is TRBV10-3, the J gene TRBJ1-1, with D hard to call. The sequence was obtained from a human donor in good health (CMV status not recorded). Some clones in this sample may be carry-over from other donors' samples. The sample consisted of CD8+ T cells from cultured PBMCs, taken from culture after CMV antigen stimulation. CDR3 amino acids: CAISGGITEAFF. CDR3 DNA: TGTGCCATCAGTGGGGGAATCACTGAAGCTTTCTTT.